This is a list of T cell receptor beta chains from one sample in a study of CD4 T cells in relation to SARS-CoV-2 and coronaviruses. Clones were read by immunoSEQ multiplex PCR, and TCRdb kept only the in-frame ones, dropping some. The repertoire has roughly 11,000 clones, around 87% of them found once; the top ten carry around 2%. Sequences were obtained from naive CD4+ T cells from PBMCs. Receptors were obtained from an adult with COVID-19. The CDR3 runs from the conserved cysteine through the conserved F or W. Each record gives: D gene, V gene, clone size, J gene, CDR3 DNA, CDR3 protein. The D gene is left open where the match is weak. Clone size is shown for a subset of rows, as once, few, many or a class of expanded clone.

NA	TRBV7-9	NA	TRBJ2-1	TGTGCCAGCAGCTTAGCCGGGTTTCGGGAAAGTGAGCAGTTCTTC	CASSLAGFRESEQFF
TRBD1	TRBV6-5	NA	TRBJ2-4	TGTGCCAGCACAGGGGGTCAGGCAAACATTCAGTACTTC	CASTGGQANIQYF
NA	TRBV5-6	NA	TRBJ1-2	TGTGCCAGCAGCCGCCGGACGGATAACTATGGCTACACCTTC	CASSRRTDNYGYTF
NA	TRBV10-3	NA	TRBJ2-7	TGTGCCATCAGTGGCCCTGGGACGTCTCCCTCCTACGAGCAGTACTTC	CAISGPGTSPSYEQYF
TRBD2	TRBV11-3	NA	TRBJ2-5	TGTGCCAGCAGCGGGGGACTAGCGGGGGTATCAGAGACCCAGTACTTC	CASSGGLAGVSETQYF
TRBD1	TRBV11-3	NA	TRBJ2-7	TGTGCCAGCAGCTACGGACAGGGACCGTACTTC	CASSYGQGPYF
TRBD2	TRBV29-1	once	TRBJ2-1	TGCAGCGTTGAAGATCGTGCGGGGGGGACCTGGGAGCAGTTCTTC	CSVEDRAGGTWEQFF
NA	TRBV25-1	NA	TRBJ1-1	TGTGCCAGCAACCCCGATCGGGGCAGGGATAAAGCTTTCTTT	CASNPDRGRDKAFF
TRBD1	TRBV6-1	NA	TRBJ1-4	TGTGCCAGCAGTGAAGCCCGGGGACAGGGGAGTGAAAAACTGTTTTTT	CASSEARGQGSEKLFF
TRBD2	TRBV4-2	NA	TRBJ2-1	TGTGCCAGCAGCGCGAATAGCGGGGGGGCGGAGGTGAATGAGCAGTTCTTC	CASSANSGGAEVNEQFF
NA	TRBV7-8	NA	TRBJ1-4	TGTGCCAGCAGCTTAGTAAGTGGCCCGAATGAAAAACTGTTTTTT	CASSLVSGPNEKLFF
NA	TRBV9	once	TRBJ2-5	TGTGCCAGCAGCGTAGGTGGCATTTCTCGGGAGACCCAGTACTTC	CASSVGGISRETQYF
TRBD1	TRBV5-5	NA	TRBJ1-4	TGTGCCAGCAGCTCCCAGGGGGACGTCGCTGAAAAACTGTTTTTT	CASSSQGDVAEKLFF
NA	TRBV5-1	NA	TRBJ2-1	TGCGCCAGCACCGACATGGGGGACTCCTACAATGAGCAGTTCTTC	CASTDMGDSYNEQFF
NA	TRBV7-9	NA	TRBJ1-1	TGTGCCAGCACGAGGGTGGACACTGAAGCTTTCTTT	CASTRVDTEAFF
NA	TRBV19	NA	TRBJ2-5	TGTGCCAGTAGTATAGTAAACAGTCAAGAGACCCAGTACTTC	CASSIVNSQETQYF
NA	TRBV6-5	NA	TRBJ2-3	TGTGCCAGCAGTTACTCTCGGGTGGGGGATACGCAGTATTTT	CASSYSRVGDTQYF
NA	TRBV6-5	NA	TRBJ2-1	TGTGCCAGCAGTTCCCCCAACAGGGACAATGAGCAGTTCTTC	CASSSPNRDNEQFF
NA	TRBV5-1	once	TRBJ2-5	TGCGCCAGCAGCGGTCAGGAGGGCCCCTGGGAGACCCAGTACTTC	CASSGQEGPWETQYF
TRBD1	TRBV11-2	NA	TRBJ1-1	TGTGCCAGCAGGGGGGGACAGGAGACTTCTATGAACACTGAAGCTTTCTTT	CASRGGQETSMNTEAFF
NA	TRBV5-1	NA	TRBJ2-5	TGCGCCAGCAGCGCCGAGGTGGTACGCATACAAGAGACCCAGTACTTC	CASSAEVVRIQETQYF
TRBD1	TRBV18	NA	TRBJ2-7	TGTGCCAGCTCACCCGACAGGGGTACCTACGAGCAGTACTTC	CASSPDRGTYEQYF
NA	TRBV6-5	NA	TRBJ1-2	TGTGCCAGCAGCCCAGAGAGGACAGAGAACTATGGCTACACCTTC	CASSPERTENYGYTF
TRBD1	TRBV7-6	NA	TRBJ2-5	TGTGCCAGCAATAATCGACAGGGCGACCGGGAGACCCAGTACTTC	CASNNRQGDRETQYF
NA	TRBV19	NA	TRBJ2-7	TGTGCCAGTAGTACCCCCCTCAGGGAGGCGCCCTACGAGCAGTACTTC	CASSTPLREAPYEQYF
NA	TRBV5-1	NA	TRBJ1-4	TGCGCCAGCAGCTTGTCTGCAACTAATGAAAAACTGTTTTTT	CASSLSATNEKLFF
NA	TRBV2	few	TRBJ2-2	TGTGCCAGGGGGACGGGGGCGAACACCGGGGAGCTGTTTTTT	CARGTGANTGELFF